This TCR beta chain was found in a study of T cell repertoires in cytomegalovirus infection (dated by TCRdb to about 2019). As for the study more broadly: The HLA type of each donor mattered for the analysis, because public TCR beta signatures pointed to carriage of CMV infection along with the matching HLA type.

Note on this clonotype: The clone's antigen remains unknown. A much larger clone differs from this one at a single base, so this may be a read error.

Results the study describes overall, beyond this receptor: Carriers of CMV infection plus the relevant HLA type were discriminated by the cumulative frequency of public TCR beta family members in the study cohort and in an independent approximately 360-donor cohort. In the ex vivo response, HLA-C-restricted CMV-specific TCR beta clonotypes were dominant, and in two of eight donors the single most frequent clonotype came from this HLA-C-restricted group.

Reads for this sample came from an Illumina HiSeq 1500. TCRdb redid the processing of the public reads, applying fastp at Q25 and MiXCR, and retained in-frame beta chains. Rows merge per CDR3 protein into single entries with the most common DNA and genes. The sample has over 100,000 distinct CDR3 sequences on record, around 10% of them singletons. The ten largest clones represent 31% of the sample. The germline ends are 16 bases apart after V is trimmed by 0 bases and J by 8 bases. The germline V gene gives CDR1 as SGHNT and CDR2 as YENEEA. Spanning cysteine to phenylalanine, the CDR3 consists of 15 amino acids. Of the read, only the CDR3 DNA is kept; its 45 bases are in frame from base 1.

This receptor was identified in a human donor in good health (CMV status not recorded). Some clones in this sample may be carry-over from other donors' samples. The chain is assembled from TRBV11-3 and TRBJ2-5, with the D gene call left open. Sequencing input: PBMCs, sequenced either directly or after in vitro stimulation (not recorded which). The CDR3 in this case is CASSLEGTDGQTQYF. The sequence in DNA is TGTGCCAGCAGCTTAGAGGGAACAGACGGCCAAACCCAGTACTTC.